A selection of T cell receptor beta chains follows, all from one sample in a study of T-cell memory formation after mild COVID-19. Using its own MiXCR run on the 5' RACE reads, TCRdb lists one record per CDR3 protein. This sample has about 260,000 distinct CDR3 sequences, with around 15% found just once. Material for sequencing was PBMCs or a T cell subset sorted from them (not recorded which). The receptors were sampled from a man in his late teens or twenties who had mild COVID-19 (a few samples of this study predate the infection). Cell type and time point are not known. Each CDR3 is given with its conserved first and last residue. Fields, in order: V gene, J gene, CDR3 protein.

TRBV7-2	TRBJ2-1	CASSSYFSYNEQFF
TRBV4-2	TRBJ2-6	CASSQEGPGANVLTF
TRBV30	TRBJ2-4	CAWWAGRGLHIQYF
TRBV29-1	TRBJ2-1	CSVDAGTGRSWRNEQFF
TRBV7-2	TRBJ2-3	CASSFPDLGVDTQYF
TRBV12-3/TRBV12-4	TRBJ1-5	CASRKGQGLINQPQHF
TRBV4-2	TRBJ2-4	CASSQGSQLAKNIQYF
TRBV10-3	TRBJ2-7	CAISESMVRGEQYF
TRBV5-1	TRBJ1-4	CASRTSSYPNEKLFF
TRBV6-1	TRBJ2-7	CASSRKTGTISYEQYF
TRBV12-3/TRBV12-4	TRBJ1-6	CASREGKMNSPLHF
TRBV5-1	TRBJ2-7	CASSFGTGYYEQYF
TRBV15	TRBJ1-2	CATSRDVDSSNYGYTF
TRBV7-2	TRBJ2-5	CASSTTYETQYF
TRBV20-1	TRBJ2-6	CSARTRRSGANVLTF
TRBV11-3	TRBJ2-1	CASSFRAFDHEQFF
TRBV7-9	TRBJ2-1	CASSPLTSGGPSYNEQFF
TRBV6-5	TRBJ2-1	CASTAGIYNEQFF
TRBV5-6	TRBJ1-2	CASSLQENYGYTF
TRBV12-3/TRBV12-4	TRBJ1-1	CASSFRPSRVTEAFF
TRBV7-2	TRBJ2-1	CASSPRHEQFF
TRBV7-9	TRBJ1-6	CASSSVGERDNSPLHF
TRBV5-1	TRBJ2-1	CASSEISATYNEQFF
TRBV27	TRBJ2-2	CASNKRGNTGELFF
TRBV9	TRBJ1-1	CASSVDQGMNTEAFF
TRBV5-1	TRBJ2-3	CASSAGLADSTDTQYF
TRBV7-9	TRBJ1-1	CASSASSPEAFF
TRBV11-2	TRBJ2-2	CASRRPGQGTGELFF
TRBV7-9	TRBJ2-2	CASERDRVNTGELFF
TRBV6-5	TRBJ1-1	CASSYSAGGQGTEAFF
TRBV10-2	TRBJ2-7	CASSESGPAYEQYF
TRBV7-2	TRBJ2-7	CASSLAGIPYF
TRBV5-4	TRBJ2-7	CASSWRDRGSGEQYF
TRBV12-3/TRBV12-4	TRBJ1-2	CASSLGRNPGYGYTF
TRBV5-1	TRBJ1-1	CASSLGGQLNTEAFF
TRBV5-1	TRBJ2-5	CASSGLEGETQYF
TRBV7-9	TRBJ2-3	CASSRRGAGTDTQYF
TRBV7-3	TRBJ2-2	CASSQRTANTGELFF
TRBV28	TRBJ1-5	CASTFTRDTYGQPQHF
TRBV7-9	TRBJ2-1	CASSLDPSGVSYNEQFF
TRBV20-1	TRBJ2-4	CSARASSGDWNIQYF
TRBV12-3/TRBV12-4	TRBJ1-1	CASSSGRKNTEAFF
TRBV9	TRBJ1-2	CASSVAQGMGYTF
TRBV5-1	TRBJ1-1	CASSLNGQGGTEAFF
TRBV4-2	TRBJ2-1	CASSQAGQGQGYNEQFF
TRBV21-1	TRBJ2-3	CASGDRGTDTQYF
TRBV12-3/TRBV12-4	TRBJ1-2	CASRTTGTEGYTF
TRBV6-6	TRBJ2-5	CASTVGFPPETQYF